This T cell receptor (beta chain) is drawn from a study of blood T cell repertoires in COVID-19. V was cut by 7 bases and J by 0 bases, with 10 bases left in between. CDR3 length: 14 amino acids. The V gene's germline CDR1 is SNHLY and CDR2 FYNNEI. Method: immunoSEQ multiplex PCR; TCRdb's copy keeps in-frame clones and lacks some. The table lists under 95,000 clones, roughly four fifths of them singletons. The V and J genes are TRBV2 and TRBJ1-5, with D possibly being TRBD1 (5 bases). The source of this sequence is a man aged 50-60 years with acute or convalescent COVID-19. The material sequenced was peripheral blood. CDR3 protein: CASNLRDSNQPQHF. DNA of the CDR3: TGTGCCAGCAATCTCAGGGATAGCAATCAGCCCCAGCATTTT.